Sequencing of this TCR beta chain was carried out in a study of T cell responses to AZD1222 COVID-19 vaccine listed by TCRdb under 2021. With regard to the full study: A total of 230 to 250 trial participants underwent TCR sequencing, of whom 207 received two doses of AZD1222 and about 25 received two doses of the MenACWY control vaccine. Trial participants were enrolled by age into 18-55, 56-69 and 70-plus year subgroups, with around 150, 28 and 57 TCR-sequenced participants respectively. General study outcomes and caveats: Participants were mostly white British, with more females than males. The authors suggested clonal diversity may have been underestimated. Only five to seven AZD1222 recipients were SARS-CoV-2 seropositive at baseline, limiting conclusions about previously exposed vaccinees. After two AZD1222 doses, both the breadth and the depth of spike-specific TCRs were significantly higher than at day 0 and than in MenACWY recipients. Because no day 14 peak-response samples were available, repertoires were characterized only after the peak T cell response. The 56-69-year group was small, and its depth increase did not reach significance, likely because of low power. Vaccine-associated CD4 TCRs spanned the whole spike protein, with dominant responses in regions 160-218 and 743-854. Epitopes outside the regions mutated in the B.1.351 and B.1.1.7 variants were reportedly recognized by nearly half of the unique spike-specific TCRs.

The CDR3 regions of human TCRbeta chains were analyzed by immunosequencing. As for the original processing: Repertoire TCRs were matched against a reference library of SARS-CoV-2-specific TCRs generated with the MIRA antigen-specificity platform. Breadth was defined as the fraction of unique TCRs that were SARS-CoV-2-associated. Depth was defined as the fraction of total T cells that were SARS-CoV-2-associated. Using the MIRA data, every spike-specific TCR was mapped to the spike region that the TCR reacted to and assigned to either a CD4 or a CD8 class. Log10-transformed breadth and depth values were compared by one-way ANOVA with Sidak's multiple comparisons tests. The immuneACCESS repertoire file appears here via TCRdb, limited to in-frame rearrangements. These files lack a portion of the clones; in checked studies, under half of the deficit traces to unresolved V genes, and the cause of the others is not known. V and J calls and clone size are as listed in that table; D and trimming were resolved from the DNA. The sample data list 84,000 or so clones, and nearly 90% of these were observed just once. The ten largest account for about 5% of the sample.

With regard to this clone: The antigen it binds to is not known. Per-base qualities were not stored, and no clone one base away is much larger.

Per the publication, the time point label means: baseline before first vaccination. Explained via the paper, the treatment or condition label denotes: meningococcal conjugate vaccine given as trial control. Samples from vaccinated people were obtained from the UK trials COV001 and COV002, which included a single-blind randomized controlled phase 2/3 trial of AZD1222 (ChAdOx1 nCoV-19) in healthy adults. For TCRbeta chain sequencing, PBMC samples were collected from trial participants at day 0 and at day 28 after the second dose. The CDR3 spans 15 residues, from the cysteine through the phenylalanine. The read is trimmed to its CDR3 DNA, 45 bases read in frame from base 1. Trimming removed 3 bases from V and 5 bases from J; the gene matches leave 7 bases unexplained. The germline V gene (reference sequence) sets CDR1 to LGHDT and CDR2 to YNNKEL.

Here the chain combines TRBV3-1 (or the pseudogene TRBV3-2) and TRBJ1-2; TRBD1 fits 9 bases in the junction. Sequencing was performed on peripheral blood, taken on day 0 of MenACWY control vaccination. The source is an adult in good health. In nucleotides, the sequence is TGTGCCAGCAGCCATCTCGGACAGGGGAGGTATGGCTACACCTTC. Translated, it gives CASSHLGQGRYGYTF.